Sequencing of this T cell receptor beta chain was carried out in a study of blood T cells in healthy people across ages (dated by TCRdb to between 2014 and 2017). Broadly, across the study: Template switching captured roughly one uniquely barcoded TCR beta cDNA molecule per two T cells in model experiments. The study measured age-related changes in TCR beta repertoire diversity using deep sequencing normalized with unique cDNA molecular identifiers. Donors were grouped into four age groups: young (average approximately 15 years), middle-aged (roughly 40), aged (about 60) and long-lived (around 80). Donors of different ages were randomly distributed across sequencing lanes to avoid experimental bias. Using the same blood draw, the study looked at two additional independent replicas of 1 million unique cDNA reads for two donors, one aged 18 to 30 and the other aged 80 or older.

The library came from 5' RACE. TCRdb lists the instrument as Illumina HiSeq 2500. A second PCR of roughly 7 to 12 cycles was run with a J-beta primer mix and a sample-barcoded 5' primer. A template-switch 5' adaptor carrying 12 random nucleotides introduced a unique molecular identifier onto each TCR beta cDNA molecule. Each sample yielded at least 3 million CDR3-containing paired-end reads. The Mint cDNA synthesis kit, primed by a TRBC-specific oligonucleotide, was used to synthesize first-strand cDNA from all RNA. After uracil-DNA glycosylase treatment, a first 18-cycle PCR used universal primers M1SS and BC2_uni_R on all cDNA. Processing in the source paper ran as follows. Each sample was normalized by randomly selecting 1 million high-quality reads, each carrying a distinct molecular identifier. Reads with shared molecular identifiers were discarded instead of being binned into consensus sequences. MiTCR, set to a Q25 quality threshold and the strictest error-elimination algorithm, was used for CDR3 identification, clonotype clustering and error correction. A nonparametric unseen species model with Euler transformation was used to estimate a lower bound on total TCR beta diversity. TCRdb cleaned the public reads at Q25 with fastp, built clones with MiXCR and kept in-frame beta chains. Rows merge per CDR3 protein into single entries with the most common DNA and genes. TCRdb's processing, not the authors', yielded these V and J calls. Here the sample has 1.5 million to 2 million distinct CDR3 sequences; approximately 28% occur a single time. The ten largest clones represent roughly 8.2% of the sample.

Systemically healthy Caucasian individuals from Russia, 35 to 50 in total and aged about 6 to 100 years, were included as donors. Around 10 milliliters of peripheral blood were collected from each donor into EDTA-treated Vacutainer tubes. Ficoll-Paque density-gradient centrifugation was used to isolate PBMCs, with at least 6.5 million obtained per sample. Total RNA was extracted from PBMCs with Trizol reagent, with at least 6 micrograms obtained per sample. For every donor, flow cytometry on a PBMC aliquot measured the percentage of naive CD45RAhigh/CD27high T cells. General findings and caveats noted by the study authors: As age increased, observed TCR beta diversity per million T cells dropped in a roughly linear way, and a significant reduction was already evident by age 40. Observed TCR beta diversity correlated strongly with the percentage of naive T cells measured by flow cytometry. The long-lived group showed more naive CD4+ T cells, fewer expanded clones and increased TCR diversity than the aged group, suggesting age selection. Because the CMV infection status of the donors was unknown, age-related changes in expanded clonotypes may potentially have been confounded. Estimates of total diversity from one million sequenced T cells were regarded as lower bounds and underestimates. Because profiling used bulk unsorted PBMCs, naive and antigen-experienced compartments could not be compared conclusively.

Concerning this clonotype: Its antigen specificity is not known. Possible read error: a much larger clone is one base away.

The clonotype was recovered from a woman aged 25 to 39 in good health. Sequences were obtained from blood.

The CDR3 reads CASSQVKNEQYF. The sequenced DNA: TGTGCCAGCAGCCAAGTTAAAAATGAGCAGTACTTC. The sequence joins TRBV3-1 to TRBJ2-5, with the D gene not clear enough to name. From the cysteine up to the phenylalanine, the CDR3 has a length of 12 residues. The DNA shown is the 36-base CDR3, in frame from base 1. Trimming at the junction amounts to 1 base on V and 11 bases on J, and the germline ends lie 11 bases apart. Reading the germline V gene (reference sequence) gives CDR1 LGHDT and CDR2 YNNKEL.